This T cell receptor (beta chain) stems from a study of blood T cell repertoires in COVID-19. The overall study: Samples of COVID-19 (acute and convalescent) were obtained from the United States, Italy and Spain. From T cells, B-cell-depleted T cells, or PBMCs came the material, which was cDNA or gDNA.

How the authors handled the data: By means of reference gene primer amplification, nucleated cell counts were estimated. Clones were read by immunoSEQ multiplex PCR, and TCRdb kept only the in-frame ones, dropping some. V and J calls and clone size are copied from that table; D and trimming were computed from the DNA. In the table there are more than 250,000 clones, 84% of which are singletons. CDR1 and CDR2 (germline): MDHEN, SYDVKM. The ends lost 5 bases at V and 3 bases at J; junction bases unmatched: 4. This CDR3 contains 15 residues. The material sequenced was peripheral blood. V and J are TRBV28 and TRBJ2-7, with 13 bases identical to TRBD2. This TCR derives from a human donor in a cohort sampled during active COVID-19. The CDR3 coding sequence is TGTGCCAGCAGTGGGACTAGCGGGGCCAACTACGAGCAGTACTTC. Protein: CASSGTSGANYEQYF.